Sequencing of this T cell receptor (beta chain) was carried out in a study of CD8 T cells in ankylosing spondylitis. V was cut by 3 bases and J by 1 base, with 13 bases left in between. The length of the CDR3 is 16 residues. Germline V gives CDR1 SGHVS, CDR2 FNYEAQ. Quantitative 5'-RACE with molecular barcodes was used to make the TCR beta libraries. Via MiXCR, TCRdb re-called the 5' RACE reads, giving one row per CDR3 protein. The sample has some 840,000 distinct CDR3 sequences; 12% are singletons. This clonotype has more than one count but fewer than ten. What it binds is unknown. Study outcomes and limitations: CD8+ by phenotype, disease-linked clones were relatively rare in peripheral blood. Blood of patients with ankylosing spondylitis appeared to be characterized by a TCR beta motif of several highly homologous variants. Disease-linked clones reportedly showed significant enrichment in matched ankylosing spondylitis synovial fluid.

Input material: blood, either unsorted or a sorted T cell fraction (not recorded which). The V call is TRBV7-6, the J call TRBJ2-1; D may be TRBD2 (6 bases). This clonotype originated in a male donor with ankylosing spondylitis. DNA of the CDR3: TGTGCCAGCAGCTTGACTAGTGCGGCATCCTACAATGAGCAGTTCTTC. Translation gives CASSLTSAASYNEQFF.